Below, 32 T cell receptor beta chains from the same sample are listed, as sequenced in a study of cytomegalovirus exposure and HLA in healthy donors. This PCR relied on a set of 60 Vbeta primers and 13 Jbeta primers. TCRdb keeps only in-frame clones here, not all; method: immunoSEQ multiplex PCR. The table lists about 42,000 clones, around half of them singletons. Sequencing was carried out using PBMCs. The receptor source for this set is a human donor in good health.

The V call is TRBV25-1, the J call TRBJ2-1; 11 bases line up with TRBD2. CDR1 and CDR2 (germline): MGHDK, SYGVNS. J gave up 4 bases and V 4 bases, and 6 bases lay outside the gene matches. The CDR3 is 16 amino acids. The CDR3 loop is CASSVSTSGAYNEQFF. The CDR3, as DNA: TGTGCCAGCAGTGTCTCGACTAGCGGGGCATACAATGAGCAGTTCTTC.

CDR3 protein: CAWKNRGSSGELFF. In nucleotides, the CDR3 is TGTGCCTGGAAAAACAGGGGATCATCCGGGGAGCTGTTTTTT. This chain uses TRBV30 with TRBJ2-2, with TRBD1 matching 7 bases. CDR3 length: 14 residues. Looked up from germline, CDR1 is GTSNPN and CDR2 is SVGIG (reference sequence). Trimming at V came to 4 bases and at J to 6 bases, leaving 8 bases not matched to a gene. The variable domain in full, completed from reference TRBV30 and TRBJ2-2, reads SQTIHQWPATLVQPVGSPLSLECTVEGTSNPNLYWYRQAAGRGLQLLFYSVGIGQISSEVPQNLSASRPQDRQFILSSKKLLLSDSGFYLCAWKNRGSSGELFFGEGSRLTVL.

V and J are TRBV5-1 and TRBJ2-1, with D possibly matching TRBD1 (6 bases). V shed 0 bases and J shed 0 bases, with 13 bases lying between them. The CDR3 is 17 residues long. Germline V gives CDR1 SGHRS, CDR2 YFSETQ. The DNA of the CDR3 is TGCGCCAGCAGCTTGGCGCAGGGGCGGGTCTCCTACAATGAGCAGTTCTTC. Its protein product is CASSLAQGRVSYNEQFF.

The chain recombines TRBV29-1 with TRBJ1-1; 8 bases agree with TRBD1. V gave up 7 bases and J gave up 1 base; unmatched junction bases: 5. This CDR3 comprises 13 residues. The germline V gene has CDR1 SQVTM and CDR2 ANQGSEA. CDR3 amino acids: CSAWTGTNTEAFF. DNA for the CDR3: TGCAGCGCTTGGACAGGGACGAACACTGAAGCTTTCTTT. The full variable domain, in which reference TRBV29-1 and TRBJ1-1 provide the parts outside the CDR3, is SAVISQKPSRDICQRGTSLTIQCQVDSQVTMMFWYRQQPGQSLTLIATANQGSEATYESGFVIDKFPISRPNLTFSTLTVSNMSPEDSSIYLCSAWTGTNTEAFFGQGTRLTVV.

The J gene is TRBJ1-3, the V gene TRBV19, with a possible D match to TRBD1 (5 bases). Germline CDR1 reads LNHDA; CDR2 reads SQIVND (reference sequence). The V end lost 6 bases, the J end lost 4 bases, and 13 bases lay between the germline ends. The length of the CDR3 is 14 residues. In nucleotides, the CDR3 is TGTGCCAGTAGCTTCGCAGGGTCCGGAAACACCATATATTTT. This sequence encodes CASSFAGSGNTIYF.

The J gene is TRBJ2-2, the V gene TRBV25-1, with 9 bases matching TRBD1. In germline, CDR1 is MGHDK, CDR2 SYGVNS. This CDR3 region has 14 residues. Unmatched junction bases numbered 8, after V lost 6 bases and J lost 9 bases. CDR3 loop: CASRDRGPSWELFF. In DNA, the CDR3 is TGTGCCAGCAGGGACAGGGGCCCTTCCTGGGAGCTGTTTTTT.

Only a few counts were recorded for this clone. The V call is TRBV19, the J call TRBJ1-2, with a possible D match to TRBD1 (5 bases). The germline V gene encodes CDR1 LNHDA and CDR2 SQIVND (reference sequence). CDR3 length: 13 residues. Between the trimmed V and J ends, which lost 3 bases and 1 base, there was a span of 6 bases. In DNA form, the CDR3 reads TGTGCCAGTAGTATCCAGGGTAACTATGGCTACACCTTC. Translating it yields CASSIQGNYGYTF. Variable domain in full (rest from reference TRBV19 and TRBJ1-2): DGGITQSPKYLFRKEGQNVTLSCEQNLNHDAMYWYRQDPGQGLRLIYYSQIVNDFQKGDIAEGYSVSREKKESFPLTVTSAQKNPTAFYLCASSIQGNYGYTFGSGTRLTVV.

V and J are TRBV6-1 and TRBJ1-5; D perhaps matches TRBD1 (5 bases). Germline-derived CDR1 and CDR2 are MNHNS and SASEGT. The V gene lost 7 bases and the J gene lost 0 bases, with 13 bases spanning the gap. CDR3 length equals 15 residues. CDR3 sequence reads: CASKYRFISNQPQHF. The CDR3 DNA reads as TGTGCCAGCAAATACAGGTTTATTAGCAATCAGCCCCAGCATTTT.

The sample holds one count of this clone. CDR3: CASSQAGSSYNEQFF. CDR3 nucleotides: TGCGCCAGCAGCCAAGCCGGGAGCTCCTACAATGAGCAGTTCTTC. The chain uses TRBV4-3 and TRBJ2-1, with a weak D call TRBD2 (6 bases). The germline V and J ends were trimmed by 1 base and 0 bases, with 7 bases remaining between them. The length of the CDR3 is 15 residues. Germline V gene sequence: CDR1 LGHNA, CDR2 YSLEER.

This sequence joins TRBV28 and TRBJ2-5; perhaps TRBD2 as D (6 bases). The V end was cut by 4 bases, the J end by 5 bases, with 11 bases between. This CDR3 contains 13 residues. Germline values: CDR1 MDHEN, CDR2 SYDVKM. Here the CDR3 DNA reads TGTGCCAGCAGTTCGGGACTCCCCGAGACCCAGTACTTC. Protein sequence: CASSSGLPETQYF.

In its sample, this clone was seen a few times. V and J are TRBV6-5 and TRBJ1-1; D ambiguous. The CDR3 runs to 12 residues. V dropped 5 bases and J dropped 5 bases, with 9 bases sitting between them. CDR1 and CDR2 from the germline V gene are MNHEY and SVGAGI. CDR3 in DNA: TGTGCCAGCAGTCGGTTTCCGACTGAAGCTTTCTTT. This sequence encodes CASSRFPTEAFF.

This sequence joins TRBV7-2 and TRBJ2-7, with TRBD1 matching 10 bases. The CDR3 extends over 15 amino acids. Trimming removed 1 base from V and 4 bases from J; junction bases left unmatched: 4. The germline V gene has CDR1 SGHTA and CDR2 FQGNSA. The CDR3 DNA reads TGTGCCAGCAGCTTAGGGGGGACAGGGGAATACGAGCAGTACTTC. Amino acids: CASSLGGTGEYEQYF.

This sequence joins TRBV21-1 and TRBJ2-5; the table's TRBD2 call for D was not verified on the DNA. TRBV21-1 is a recognized pseudogene. The CDR3 sequence is 16 residues long. CDR3 DNA sequence: TGTGCCAGCAGCAAAGCGCCCGGCGGGGGATGGGAGACCCAGTACTTC. It specifies CASSKAPGGGWETQYF.

The chain recombines TRBV11-1 with TRBJ1-1; 7 bases are a match to TRBD1. The CDR3 has 12 amino acids. The J segment lost 11 bases and the V segment lost 3 bases, leaving 6 bases of the junction unmatched. The germline V gene has CDR1 SGHAT and CDR2 FQDESV (reference sequence). CDR3 in amino acids: CASSFGGGDAFF. Here the CDR3 DNA reads TGTGCCAGCAGCTTTGGAGGGGGCGACGCTTTCTTT.

The rearrangement joins TRBV6-5 to TRBJ1-4, with 9 bases aligning to TRBD1. The CDR3 sequence is 15 residues long. CDR1 and CDR2 from the germline V gene are MNHEY and SVGAGI. V lost 2 bases to trimming and J lost 14 bases; unmatched junction nucleotides: 12. For the CDR3, the DNA is TGTGCCAGCAGTTACCTGGGACAGGGCCCAGACGAGCTGTTTTTT. The encoded protein is CASSYLGQGPDELFF.

V usage is TRBV7-2 and J usage is TRBJ1-5; D uncertain. The CDR3 consists of 13 residues. In germline, CDR1 is SGHTA, CDR2 FQGNSA. V gave up 3 bases and J gave up 0 bases, with 3 bases separating them. In nucleotides, the CDR3 is TGTGCCAGCAGCTTTCGTAGCAATCAGCCCCAGCATTTT. Protein: CASSFRSNQPQHF.

The chain joins TRBV4-3 to TRBJ2-1, with TRBD2 matching over 7 bases. CDR1 LGHNA and CDR2 YSLEER come from the germline V gene. With V trimmed by 2 bases and J by 5 bases, 6 bases remained unmatched. The CDR3 totals 15 residues. The CDR3 reads CASSQWGGINNEQFF. CDR3 in DNA: TGCGCCAGCAGCCAATGGGGGGGGATCAACAATGAGCAGTTCTTC.

J is TRBJ1-5 and V is TRBV2; possibly TRBD1 for D (5 bases). The CDR3 is made up of 12 amino acids. Trimming removed 4 bases at V and 9 bases at J, with 10 bases between. Germline V gene lookup returns CDR1 SNHLY and CDR2 FYNNEI. CDR3: CASSGGVSPQHF. CDR3 sequence (DNA): TGTGCCAGCAGTGGGGGGGTTTCGCCCCAGCATTTT.

The chain joins TRBV7-6 to TRBJ2-1, with 7 bases that match TRBD2. There are 18 residues in the CDR3. Trimming removed 0 bases from V and 0 bases from J; junction bases left unmatched: 8. CDR1 and CDR2 (germline): SGHVS, FNYEAQ. The chain's CDR3 is CASSLAFRRGSSYNEQFF. In DNA form, the CDR3 reads TGTGCCAGCAGCTTAGCTTTTAGGCGGGGGAGCTCCTACAATGAGCAGTTCTTC.

The V call is TRBV5-4, the J call TRBJ2-7, with TRBD1 matching over 11 bases. Looked up from germline, CDR1 is SGHNT and CDR2 is YYREEE (reference sequence). V lost 0 bases, J lost 4 bases, and 9 bases stayed unmatched. The CDR3 loop spans 17 amino acids. CDR3 coding DNA: TGTGCCAGCAGCTTGGCGGACAGGGGGCGCGAGGGGTACGAGCAGTACTTC. It codes for CASSLADRGREGYEQYF.

This clone was found a few times. The chain recombines TRBV19 with TRBJ1-4; D may be TRBD1 (6 bases). This CDR3 has 13 amino acids. V lost 4 bases to trimming and J lost 15 bases, with 18 bases between them. Germline V gives CDR1 LNHDA, CDR2 SQIVND (reference sequence). CDR3 region: CASSSSILTGLFF. The CDR3 region has the DNA TGTGCCAGTAGTAGCAGCATACTTACAGGGTTGTTTTTT.

This clone has more than one count but fewer than ten. CDR3: CASSSYYEQYF. The CDR3 bases are TGTGCCAGCAGTTCGTACTACGAGCAGTACTTC. The chain carries TRBV28 and TRBJ2-7; the D is unclear. The CDR3 extends over 11 amino acids. V shed 4 bases and J shed 3 bases, with 4 bases lying between them. The germline V gene has CDR1 MDHEN and CDR2 SYDVKM.

This rearrangement joins TRBV7-9 to TRBJ2-4, with D possibly being TRBD2 (6 bases). The CDR3 runs to 14 residues. Germline CDR1 and CDR2: SEHNR and FQNEAQ (reference sequence). V was trimmed by 6 bases and J by 1 base, leaving 10 bases between them. The CDR3 nucleotides read TGTGCCAGCAGTAAGAGCGGGGCCAAAAACATTCAGTACTTC. It translates to CASSKSGAKNIQYF.

This clone was seen a handful of times. The chain is built from TRBV27 and TRBJ2-2; D perhaps matches TRBD2 (5 bases). CDR1 and CDR2 (germline): MNHEY, SMNVEV (reference sequence). V dropped 6 bases and J dropped 2 bases, with 10 bases sitting between them. The CDR3 sequence is 14 residues long. This chain's CDR3 is CASRIGGNTGELFF. The CDR3 DNA is TGTGCCAGCAGAATCGGAGGAAACACCGGGGAGCTGTTTTTT.

This clone showed up just a few times. This chain links TRBV6-5 with TRBJ1-5; D is undetermined. V gave up 8 bases and J gave up 4 bases, with 15 bases separating them. CDR1 and CDR2 from the germline V gene are MNHEY and SVGAGI. CDR3 length: 14 residues. This chain's CDR3 is CASDRGRENQPQHF. Here the CDR3 DNA reads TGTGCCAGCGACCGTGGACGGGAGAATCAGCCCCAGCATTTT.

This chain joins TRBV11-2 and TRBJ1-5, with D tentatively TRBD1 (6 bases). V shed 2 bases and J shed 6 bases, with 8 bases lying between them. Germline CDR1 is SGHAT and CDR2 is FQNNGV. The CDR3 has 13 amino acids. The CDR3 sequence: CASSLRGGQPQHF. In DNA, the CDR3 is TGTGCCAGCAGCTTAAGGGGGGGTCAGCCCCAGCATTTT.

The chain links TRBV25-1 to TRBJ1-4; 8 bases are a match to TRBD1. Germline-derived CDR1 and CDR2 are MGHDK and SYGVNS. This CDR3 is built from 14 residues. J gave up 8 bases and V 3 bases, and 5 bases lay outside the gene matches. DNA for the CDR3: TGTGCCAGCAGTGACTACAGGGGGAAGGAAAAACTGTTTTTT. It specifies CASSDYRGKEKLFF. Combining the CDR3 with reference TRBV25-1 and TRBJ1-4 gives the whole variable domain EADIYQTPRYLVIGTGKKITLECSQTMGHDKMYWYQQDPGMELHLIHYSYGVNSTEKGDLSSESTVSRIRTEHFPLTLESARPSHTSQYLCASSDYRGKEKLFFGSGTQLSVL.

The V gene is TRBV6-1, the J gene TRBJ1-2; the D gene is possibly TRBD1 (6 bases). The germline V gene encodes CDR1 MNHNS and CDR2 SASEGT. Trimming took off 3 bases at V and 3 bases at J, with 14 bases between the two ends. The CDR3 sequence is 15 residues long. Here the CDR3 reads CASSERQDRYYGYTF. The CDR3 DNA reads TGTGCCAGCAGTGAGAGGCAAGACAGGTACTATGGCTACACCTTC.

The rearrangement uses TRBV15 and TRBJ2-1; 11 nucleotides agree with TRBD2. The CDR3 covers 19 residues. J was trimmed by 9 bases and V by 1 base; bases with no gene match: 17. The germline V gene has CDR1 LNHNV and CDR2 YYDKDF (reference sequence). The CDR3 DNA reads TGTGCCACCAGCAGAGTTGGCCTAGCGGGAGGAGTGAAAATGGGTGAGCAGTTCTTC. This encodes CATSRVGLAGGVKMGEQFF.

The gene calls are TRBV7-3 and TRBJ2-3; TRBD1 is a possible D gene (6 bases). The CDR3 extends over 15 amino acids. Germline CDR1 reads SGHTA; CDR2 reads FQGTGA. The V gene lost 3 bases and the J gene lost 0 bases, with 10 bases spanning the gap. This chain's CDR3 is CASSLDSLSTDTQYF. CDR3 nucleotides: TGTGCCAGCAGCTTGGACAGCCTGAGCACAGATACGCAGTATTTT.

CDR3 sequence (DNA): TGTGCCAGCAGCCAAAGACAGCAGCAGAACACTGAAGCTTTCTTT. It yields the protein CASSQRQQQNTEAFF. The genes are TRBV7-2 and TRBJ1-1; possibly TRBD1 for D (5 bases). The CDR3 sequence is 15 residues long. Looked up from germline, CDR1 is SGHTA and CDR2 is FQGNSA. V dropped 5 bases and J dropped 1 base, with 14 bases sitting between them.

The rearrangement links TRBV27 to TRBJ1-1; 9 bases line up with TRBD1. J gave up 0 bases and V 7 bases, and 3 bases lay outside the gene matches. The CDR3 sequence is 14 residues long. Germline V gives CDR1 MNHEY, CDR2 SMNVEV (reference sequence). CDR3 protein: CASKRDRVNTEAFF. CDR3 in DNA: TGTGCCAGCAAAAGGGACAGGGTGAACACTGAAGCTTTCTTT.